This TCR beta chain emerged from a study of blood T cell repertoires in COVID-19. Study context: In each case, the material was cDNA or gDNA derived from T cells, B-cell-depleted T cells, or PBMCs.

Clones were sequenced by immunoSEQ multiplex PCR, and TCRdb holds only the in-frame ones, with some missing. The sample includes under 75,000 clones, approximately 78% seen only once; the top ten take 15% to 19%. Deletions cut 3 bases from V and 5 bases from J, with 7 bases between. The CDR3 totals 12 residues. CDR1 and CDR2 (germline): MDHEN, SYDVKM. The sequenced material came from peripheral blood. The sequence came from a man at least 80 years old with acute or convalescent COVID-19. The chain has TRBV28 and TRBJ1-2, with D hard to call. In DNA form, the CDR3 reads TGTGCCAGCAGTTTCCCTGTGTATGGCTACACCTTC. It encodes CASSFPVYGYTF.